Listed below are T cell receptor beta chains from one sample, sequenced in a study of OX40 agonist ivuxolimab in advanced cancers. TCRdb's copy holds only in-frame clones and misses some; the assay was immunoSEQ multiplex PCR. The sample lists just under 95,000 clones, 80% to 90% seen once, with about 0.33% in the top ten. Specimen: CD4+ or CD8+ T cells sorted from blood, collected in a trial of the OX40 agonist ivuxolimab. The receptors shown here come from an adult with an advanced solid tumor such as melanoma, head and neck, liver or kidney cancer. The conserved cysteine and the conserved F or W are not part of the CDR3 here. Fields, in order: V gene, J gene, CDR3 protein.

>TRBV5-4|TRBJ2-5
ASSLGTGGWKTQY
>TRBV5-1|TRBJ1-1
ASSPRTGLNTEAF
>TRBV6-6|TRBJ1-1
ASSYSRGEAF
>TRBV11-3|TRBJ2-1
ASSLGGVGEQF
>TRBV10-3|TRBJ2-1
AISDPGLAGVNEQF
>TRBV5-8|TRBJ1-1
ASSYRGTEAF
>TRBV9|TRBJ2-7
ASSVSGLSYEQY
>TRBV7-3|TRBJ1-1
ASSFQGNTEAF
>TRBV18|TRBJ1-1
ASSPSKQGNTEAF
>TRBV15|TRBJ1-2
ATRDGGVDGYT
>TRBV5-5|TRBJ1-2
ASSLSTHPTGGDYGYT
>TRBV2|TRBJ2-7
ASKSNTASYEQY
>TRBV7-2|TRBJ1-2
ASSPGTGGTVYGYT
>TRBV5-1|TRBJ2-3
ASNPSGGRGDTQY
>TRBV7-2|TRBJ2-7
ASSLLAGQTYEQY
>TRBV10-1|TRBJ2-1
ASSESGRGRLVEQF
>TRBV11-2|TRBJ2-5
ASSSSGTSSQETQY
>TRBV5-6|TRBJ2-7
ASSLPASSYEQY
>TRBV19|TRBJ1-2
ATSGRNYGYT
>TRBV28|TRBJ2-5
ASSLRETQY
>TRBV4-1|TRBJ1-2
ASSQEGGSNYGYT
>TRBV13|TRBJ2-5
ASSPQGGETQY
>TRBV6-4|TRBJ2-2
ASSDQGNTGELF
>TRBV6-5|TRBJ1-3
ASSRDREAGNTIY
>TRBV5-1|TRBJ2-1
ASSLLAAYNEQF
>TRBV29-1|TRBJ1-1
SAPIRAPGQGITEAF
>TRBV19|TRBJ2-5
ASRQGQETQY
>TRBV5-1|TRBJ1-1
ASSMLTGENTEAF
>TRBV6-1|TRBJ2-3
ASSEMSGLTDTQY
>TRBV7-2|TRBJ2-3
ASSLWGGNTDTQY
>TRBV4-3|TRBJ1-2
ASSQDRQGHYGYT
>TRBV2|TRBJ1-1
ASSERGTVLMNTEAF
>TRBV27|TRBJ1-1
ASRRQGANTEAF
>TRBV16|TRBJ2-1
ASSQVADYNEQF
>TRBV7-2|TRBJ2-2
ASSFPSGGAAGELF
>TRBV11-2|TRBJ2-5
ASTSGETQY
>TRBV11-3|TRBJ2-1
ASSFGSSYNEQF
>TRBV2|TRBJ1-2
ASSDPGYYGYT
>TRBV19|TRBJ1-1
ASRPTTPGDTEAF
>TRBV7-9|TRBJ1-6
ASTQTGLGGSPLH
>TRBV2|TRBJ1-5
ASSTGRNINQPQH
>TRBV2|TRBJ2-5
ASSDNQLTGRQETQY
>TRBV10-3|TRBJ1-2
AISATGLNSL
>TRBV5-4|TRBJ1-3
ASSLVPLSSGNTIY